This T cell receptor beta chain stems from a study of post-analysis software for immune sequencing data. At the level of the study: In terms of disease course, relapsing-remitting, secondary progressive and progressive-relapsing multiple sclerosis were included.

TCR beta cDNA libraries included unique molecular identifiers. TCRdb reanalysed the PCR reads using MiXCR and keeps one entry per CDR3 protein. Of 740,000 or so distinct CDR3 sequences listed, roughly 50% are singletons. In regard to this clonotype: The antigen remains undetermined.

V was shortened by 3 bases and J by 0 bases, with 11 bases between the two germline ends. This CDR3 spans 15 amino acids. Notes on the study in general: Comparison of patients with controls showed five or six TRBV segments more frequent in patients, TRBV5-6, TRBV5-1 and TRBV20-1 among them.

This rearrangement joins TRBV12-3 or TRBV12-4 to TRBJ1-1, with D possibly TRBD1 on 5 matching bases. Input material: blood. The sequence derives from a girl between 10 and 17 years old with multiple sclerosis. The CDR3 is CASSFGGPLNTEAFF. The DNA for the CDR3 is TGTGCCAGCAGTTTTGGGGGACCTCTGAACACTGAAGCTTTCTTT.